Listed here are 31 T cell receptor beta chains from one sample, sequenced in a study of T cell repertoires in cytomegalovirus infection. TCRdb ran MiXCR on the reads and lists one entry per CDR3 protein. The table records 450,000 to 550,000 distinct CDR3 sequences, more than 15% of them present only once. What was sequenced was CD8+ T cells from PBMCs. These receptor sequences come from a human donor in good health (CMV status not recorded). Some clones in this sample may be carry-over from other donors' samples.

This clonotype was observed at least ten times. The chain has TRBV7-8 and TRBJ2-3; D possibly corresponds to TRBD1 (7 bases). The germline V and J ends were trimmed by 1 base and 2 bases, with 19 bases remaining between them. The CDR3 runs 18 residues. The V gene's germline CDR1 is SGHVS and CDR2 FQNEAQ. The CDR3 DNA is TGTGCCAGCAGCTTAGGGAGGAGGGGGCAGGGGTTCACAGATACGCAGTATTTT. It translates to CASSLGRRGQGFTDTQYF.

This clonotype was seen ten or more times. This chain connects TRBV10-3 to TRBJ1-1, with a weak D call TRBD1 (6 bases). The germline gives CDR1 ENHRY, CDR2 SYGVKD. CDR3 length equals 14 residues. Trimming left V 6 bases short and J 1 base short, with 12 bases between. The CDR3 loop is CAIRLTGSNTEAFF. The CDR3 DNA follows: TGTGCCATCAGGCTAACAGGGTCGAACACTGAAGCTTTCTTT.

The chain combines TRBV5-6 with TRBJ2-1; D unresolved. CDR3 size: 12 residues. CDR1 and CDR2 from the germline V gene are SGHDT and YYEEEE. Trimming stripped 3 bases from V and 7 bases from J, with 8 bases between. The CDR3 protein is CASSSLRNEQFF. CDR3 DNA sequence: TGTGCCAGCAGCTCCCTTAGGAATGAGCAGTTCTTC. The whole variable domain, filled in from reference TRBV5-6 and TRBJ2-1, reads DAGVTQSPTHLIKTRGQQVTLRCSPKSGHDTVSWYQQALGQGPQFIFQYYEEEERQRGNFPDRFSGHQFPNYSSELNVNALLLGDSALYLCASSSLRNEQFFGPGTRLTVL.

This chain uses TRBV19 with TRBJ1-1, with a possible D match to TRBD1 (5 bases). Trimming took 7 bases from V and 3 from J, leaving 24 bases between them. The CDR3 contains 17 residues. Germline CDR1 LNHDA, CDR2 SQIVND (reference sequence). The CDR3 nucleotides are TGTGCCAGTAACGATCGGGGCGGCCCGGGACCGGACACTGAAGCTTTCTTT. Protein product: CASNDRGGPGPDTEAFF.

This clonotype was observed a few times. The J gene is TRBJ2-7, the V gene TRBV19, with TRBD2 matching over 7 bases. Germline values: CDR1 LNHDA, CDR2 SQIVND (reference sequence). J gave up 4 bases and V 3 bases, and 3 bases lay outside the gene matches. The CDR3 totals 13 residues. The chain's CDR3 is CASSMRTRYEQYF. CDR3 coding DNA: TGTGCCAGTAGTATGAGGACTAGATACGAGCAGTACTTC. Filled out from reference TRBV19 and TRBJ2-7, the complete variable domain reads DGGITQSPKYLFRKEGQNVTLSCEQNLNHDAMYWYRQDPGQGLRLIYYSQIVNDFQKGDIAEGYSVSREKKESFPLTVTSAQKNPTAFYLCASSMRTRYEQYFGPGTRLTVT.

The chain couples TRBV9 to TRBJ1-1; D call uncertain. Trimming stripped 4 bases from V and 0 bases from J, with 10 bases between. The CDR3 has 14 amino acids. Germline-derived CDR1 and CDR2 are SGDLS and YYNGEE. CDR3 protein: CASSPTSLNTEAFF. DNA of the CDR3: TGTGCCAGCAGCCCTACCAGTTTGAACACTGAAGCTTTCTTT. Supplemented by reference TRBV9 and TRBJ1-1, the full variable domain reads DSGVTQTPKHLITATGQRVTLRCSPRSGDLSVYWYQQSLDQGLQFLIQYYNGEERAKGNILERFSAQQFPDLHSELNLSSLELGDSALYFCASSPTSLNTEAFFGQGTRLTVV.

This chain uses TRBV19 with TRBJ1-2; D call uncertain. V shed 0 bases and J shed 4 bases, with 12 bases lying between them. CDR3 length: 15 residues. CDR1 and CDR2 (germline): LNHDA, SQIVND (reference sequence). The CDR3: CASSIDHPGIYGYTF. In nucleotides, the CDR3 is TGTGCCAGTAGTATAGATCACCCGGGGATCTATGGCTACACCTTC.

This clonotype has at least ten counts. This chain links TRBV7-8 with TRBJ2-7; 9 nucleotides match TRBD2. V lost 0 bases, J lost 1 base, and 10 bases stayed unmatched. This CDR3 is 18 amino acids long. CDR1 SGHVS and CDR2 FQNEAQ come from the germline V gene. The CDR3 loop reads CASSLAAIGLAQSYEQYF. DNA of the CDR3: TGTGCCAGCAGCTTAGCAGCAATTGGACTAGCGCAATCCTACGAGCAGTACTTC.

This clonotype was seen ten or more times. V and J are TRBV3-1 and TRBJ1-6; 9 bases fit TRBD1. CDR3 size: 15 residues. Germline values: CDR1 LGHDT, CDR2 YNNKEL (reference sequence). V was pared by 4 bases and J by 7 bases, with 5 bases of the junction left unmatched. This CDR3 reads CASSPGQGGNSPLHF. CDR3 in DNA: TGTGCCAGCAGCCCGGGACAGGGAGGAAATTCACCCCTCCACTTT.

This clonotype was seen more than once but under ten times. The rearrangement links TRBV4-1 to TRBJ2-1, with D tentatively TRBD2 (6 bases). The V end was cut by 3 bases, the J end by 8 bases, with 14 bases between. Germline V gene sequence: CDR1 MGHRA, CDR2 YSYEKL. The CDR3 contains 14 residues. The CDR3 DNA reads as TGCGCCAGCAGCCACAGGGACTCCCGCTATGAGCAGTTCTTC. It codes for CASSHRDSRYEQFF.

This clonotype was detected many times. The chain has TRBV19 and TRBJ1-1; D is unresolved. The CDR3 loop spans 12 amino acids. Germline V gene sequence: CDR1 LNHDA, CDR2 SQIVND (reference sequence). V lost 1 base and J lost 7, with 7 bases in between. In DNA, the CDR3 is TGTGCCAGTAGTATAGGAGGCGTTGAAGCTTTCTTT. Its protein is CASSIGGVEAFF.

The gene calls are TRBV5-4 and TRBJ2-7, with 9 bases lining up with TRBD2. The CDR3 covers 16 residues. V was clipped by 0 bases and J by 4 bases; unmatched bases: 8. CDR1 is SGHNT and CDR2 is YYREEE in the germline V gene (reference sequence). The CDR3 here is CASSLAGVAGAYEQYF. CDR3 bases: TGTGCCAGCAGCTTGGCAGGGGTAGCGGGGGCGTACGAGCAGTACTTC.

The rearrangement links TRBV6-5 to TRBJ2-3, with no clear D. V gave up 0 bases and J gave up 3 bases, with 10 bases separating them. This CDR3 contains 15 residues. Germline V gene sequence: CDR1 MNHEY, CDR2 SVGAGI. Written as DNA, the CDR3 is TGTGCCAGCAGTTACTCCACCCACGGGACAGATACGCAGTATTTT. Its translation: CASSYSTHGTDTQYF.

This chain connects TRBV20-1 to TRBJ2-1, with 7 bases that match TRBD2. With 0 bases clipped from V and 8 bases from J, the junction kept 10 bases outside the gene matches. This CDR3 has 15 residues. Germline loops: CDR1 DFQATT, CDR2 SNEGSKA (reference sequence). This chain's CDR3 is CSARDVGLPSDEQFF. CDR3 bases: TGCAGTGCTAGAGATGTGGGACTACCCTCGGATGAGCAGTTCTTC.

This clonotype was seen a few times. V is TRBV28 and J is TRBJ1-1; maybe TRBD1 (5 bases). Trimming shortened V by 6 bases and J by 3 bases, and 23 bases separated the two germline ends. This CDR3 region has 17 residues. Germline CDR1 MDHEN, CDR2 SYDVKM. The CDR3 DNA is TGTGCCAGCAGCCCCTCTATCCGGGACGGAAGCCACACTGAAGCTTTCTTT. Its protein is CASSPSIRDGSHTEAFF.

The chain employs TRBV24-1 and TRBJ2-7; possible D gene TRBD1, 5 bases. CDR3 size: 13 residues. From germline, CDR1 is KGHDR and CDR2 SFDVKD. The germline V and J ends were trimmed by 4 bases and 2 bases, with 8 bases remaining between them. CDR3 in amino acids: CATSEAGTYEQYF. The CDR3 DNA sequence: TGTGCCACCAGTGAAGCAGGGACCTACGAGCAGTACTTC.

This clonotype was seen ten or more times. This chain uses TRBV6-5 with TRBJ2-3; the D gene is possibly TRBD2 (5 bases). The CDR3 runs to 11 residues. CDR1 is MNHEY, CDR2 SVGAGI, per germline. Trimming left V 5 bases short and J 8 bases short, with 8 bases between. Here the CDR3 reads CASSLSGTQYF. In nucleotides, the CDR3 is TGTGCCAGCAGTCTCAGCGGTACGCAGTATTTT.

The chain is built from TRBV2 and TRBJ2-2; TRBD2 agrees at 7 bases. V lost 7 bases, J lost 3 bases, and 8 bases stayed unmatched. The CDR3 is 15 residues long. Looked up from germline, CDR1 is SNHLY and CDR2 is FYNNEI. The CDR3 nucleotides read TGTGCCAGCACTACCGGGGAGGGGTACACCGGGGAGCTGTTTTTT. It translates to CASTTGEGYTGELFF.

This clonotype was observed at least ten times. CDR3 region: CASSYSSAGATNTGELFF. The CDR3 DNA follows: TGTGCCAGCAGTTACTCGTCGGCAGGGGCTACGAACACCGGGGAGCTGTTTTTT. The chain uses TRBV6-5 and TRBJ2-2; tentative D call: TRBD1 (6 bases). Between the trimmed V and J ends, which lost 0 bases and 0 bases, there was a span of 14 bases. The CDR3 extends over 18 amino acids. The germline V gene has CDR1 MNHEY and CDR2 SVGAGI.

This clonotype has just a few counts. CDR3 sequence (DNA): TGTGCCAGCAGCGTAGAGTCAGGGGCAGGCGAGCAGTACTTC. Amino acids: CASSVESGAGEQYF. The rearrangement uses TRBV9 and TRBJ2-7, with D possibly matching TRBD1 (6 bases). CDR3 length: 14 residues. The V end was cut by 0 bases, the J end by 6 bases, with 13 bases between. Germline CDR1 SGDLS, CDR2 YYNGEE.

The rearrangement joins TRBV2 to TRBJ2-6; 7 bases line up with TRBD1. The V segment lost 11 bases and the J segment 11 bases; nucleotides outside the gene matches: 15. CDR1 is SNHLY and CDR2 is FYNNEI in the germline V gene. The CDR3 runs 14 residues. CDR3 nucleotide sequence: TGTGCCGCCTCACAGGGGCCTCGGGCTGACGTCCTGACTTTC. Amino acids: CAASQGPRADVLTF.

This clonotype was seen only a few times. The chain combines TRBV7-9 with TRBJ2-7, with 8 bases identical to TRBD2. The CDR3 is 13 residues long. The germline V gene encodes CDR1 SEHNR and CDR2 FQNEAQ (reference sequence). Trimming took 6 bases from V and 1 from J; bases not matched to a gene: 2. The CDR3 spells CASRAGASYEQYF. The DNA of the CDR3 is TGTGCCAGCAGAGCGGGGGCTTCCTACGAGCAGTACTTC.

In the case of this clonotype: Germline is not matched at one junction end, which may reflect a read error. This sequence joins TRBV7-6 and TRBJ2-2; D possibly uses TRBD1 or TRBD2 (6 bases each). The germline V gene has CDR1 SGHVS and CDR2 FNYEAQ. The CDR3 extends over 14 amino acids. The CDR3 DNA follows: TGTGCCAGCAGCCCCCCTCAGGGGACCGGGGGGCTGTTTTTT. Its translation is CASSPPQGTGGLFF.

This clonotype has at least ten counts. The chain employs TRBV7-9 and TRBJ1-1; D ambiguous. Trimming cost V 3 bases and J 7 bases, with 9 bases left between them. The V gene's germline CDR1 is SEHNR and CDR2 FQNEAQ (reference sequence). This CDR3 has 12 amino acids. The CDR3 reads CASSFLEGEAFF. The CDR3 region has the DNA TGTGCCAGCAGCTTTCTGGAAGGTGAAGCTTTCTTT.

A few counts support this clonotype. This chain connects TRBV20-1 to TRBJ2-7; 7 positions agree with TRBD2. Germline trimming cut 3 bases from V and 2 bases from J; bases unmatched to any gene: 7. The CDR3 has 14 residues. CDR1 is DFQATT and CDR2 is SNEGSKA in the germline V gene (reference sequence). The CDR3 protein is CSARGAGRAYEQYF. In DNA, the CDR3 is TGCAGTGCTAGGGGAGCGGGAAGGGCCTACGAGCAGTACTTC.

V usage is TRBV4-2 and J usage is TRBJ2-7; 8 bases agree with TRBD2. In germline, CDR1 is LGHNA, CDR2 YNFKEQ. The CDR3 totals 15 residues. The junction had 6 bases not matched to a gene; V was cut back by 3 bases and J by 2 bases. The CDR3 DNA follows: TGTGCCAGCAGCCACGGGACTAGTACCCCCTACGAGCAGTACTTC. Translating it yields CASSHGTSTPYEQYF.

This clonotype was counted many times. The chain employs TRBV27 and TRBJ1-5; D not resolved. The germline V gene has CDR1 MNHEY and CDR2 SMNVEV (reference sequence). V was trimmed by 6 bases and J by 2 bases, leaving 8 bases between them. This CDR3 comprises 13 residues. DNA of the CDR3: TGTGCCAGCAGCTTAGGGCGCAATCAGCCCCAGCATTTT. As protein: CASSLGRNQPQHF.

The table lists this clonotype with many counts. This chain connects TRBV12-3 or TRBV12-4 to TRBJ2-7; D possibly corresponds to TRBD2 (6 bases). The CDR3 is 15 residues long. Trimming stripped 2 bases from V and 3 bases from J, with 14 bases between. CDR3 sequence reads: CASSLRQGGIYEQYF. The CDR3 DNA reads TGTGCCAGCAGTTTAAGGCAGGGAGGTATCTACGAGCAGTACTTC.

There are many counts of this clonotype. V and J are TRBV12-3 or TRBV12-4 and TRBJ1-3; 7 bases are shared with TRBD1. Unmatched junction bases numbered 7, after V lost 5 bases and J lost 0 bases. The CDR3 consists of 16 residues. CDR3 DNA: TGTGCCAGCAGTACCGGGACAGACAGCTCTGGAAACACCATATATTTT. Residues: CASSTGTDSSGNTIYF.

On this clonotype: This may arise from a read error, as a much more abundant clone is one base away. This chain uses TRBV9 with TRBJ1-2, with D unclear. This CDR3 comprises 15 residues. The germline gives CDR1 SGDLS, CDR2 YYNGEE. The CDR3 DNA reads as TGTGCCAGCAGCGGTACTTCTCCAGTCAACTATGGCTACGCCTTC. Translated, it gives CASSGTSPVNYGYAF.

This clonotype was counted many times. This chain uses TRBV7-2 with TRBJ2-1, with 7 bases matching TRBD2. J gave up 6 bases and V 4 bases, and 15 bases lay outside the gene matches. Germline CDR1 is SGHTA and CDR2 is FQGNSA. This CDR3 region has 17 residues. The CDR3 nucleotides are TGTGCCAGCAGCTCGGGAGGAGAAGGCCCTACGGGCAATGAGCAGTTCTTC. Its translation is CASSSGGEGPTGNEQFF. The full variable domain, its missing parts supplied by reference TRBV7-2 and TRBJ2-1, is GAGVSQSPSNKVTEKGKDVELRCDPISGHTALYWYRQSLGQGLEFLIYFQGNSAPDKSGLPSDRFSAERTGGSVSTLTIQRTQQEDSAVYLCASSSGGEGPTGNEQFFGPGTRLTVL.